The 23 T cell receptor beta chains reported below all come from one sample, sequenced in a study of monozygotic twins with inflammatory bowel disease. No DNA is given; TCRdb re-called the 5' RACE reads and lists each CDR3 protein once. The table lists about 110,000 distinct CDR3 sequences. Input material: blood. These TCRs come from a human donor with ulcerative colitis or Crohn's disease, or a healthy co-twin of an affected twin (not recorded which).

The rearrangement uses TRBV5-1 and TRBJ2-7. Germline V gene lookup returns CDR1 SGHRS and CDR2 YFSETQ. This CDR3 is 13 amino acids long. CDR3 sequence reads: CASSWTRGYEQYF.

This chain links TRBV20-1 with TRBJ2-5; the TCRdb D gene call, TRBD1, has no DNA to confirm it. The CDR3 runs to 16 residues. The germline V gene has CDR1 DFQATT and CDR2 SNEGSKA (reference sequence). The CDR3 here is CSARGLDGHWEETQYF.

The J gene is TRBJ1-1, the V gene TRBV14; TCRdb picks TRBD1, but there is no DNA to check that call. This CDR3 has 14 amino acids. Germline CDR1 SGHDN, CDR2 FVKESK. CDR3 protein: CASSRGTYYTEAFF.

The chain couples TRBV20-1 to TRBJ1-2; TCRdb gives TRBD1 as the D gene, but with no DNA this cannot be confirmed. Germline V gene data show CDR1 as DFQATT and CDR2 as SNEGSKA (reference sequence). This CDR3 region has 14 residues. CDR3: CSAFNRVLDYGYTF.

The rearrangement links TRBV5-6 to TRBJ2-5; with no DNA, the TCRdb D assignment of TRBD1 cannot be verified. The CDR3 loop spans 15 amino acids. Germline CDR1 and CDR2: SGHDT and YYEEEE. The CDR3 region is CASSLDGGAGETQYF.

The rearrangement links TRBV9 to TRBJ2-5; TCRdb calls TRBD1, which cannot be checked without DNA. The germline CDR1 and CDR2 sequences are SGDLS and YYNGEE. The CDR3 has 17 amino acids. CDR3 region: CASSVAISGTGPETQYF.

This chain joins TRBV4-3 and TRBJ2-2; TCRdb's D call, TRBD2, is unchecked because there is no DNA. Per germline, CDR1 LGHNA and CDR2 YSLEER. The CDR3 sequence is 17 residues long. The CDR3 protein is CASSQEPSGTNTGELFF.

CDR3 sequence reads: CASSRRTLTGVENEKLFF. The chain employs TRBV11-1 and TRBJ1-4; the TCRdb call, TRBD1, lacks DNA for checking. Germline CDR1 is SGHAT and CDR2 is FQDESV (reference sequence). The CDR3 length is 18 residues. Using reference TRBV11-1 and TRBJ1-4 for the parts outside the CDR3, the full variable domain is EAEVAQSPRYKITEKSQAVAFWCDPISGHATLYWYRQILGQGPELLVQFQDESVVDDSQLPKDRFSAERLKGVDSTLKIQPAELGDSAMYLCASSRRTLTGVENEKLFFGSGTQLSVL.

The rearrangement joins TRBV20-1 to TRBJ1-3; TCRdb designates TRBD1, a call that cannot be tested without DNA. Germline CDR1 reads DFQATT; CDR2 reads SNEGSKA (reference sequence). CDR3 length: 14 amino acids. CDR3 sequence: CSASKQGPGNTIYF.

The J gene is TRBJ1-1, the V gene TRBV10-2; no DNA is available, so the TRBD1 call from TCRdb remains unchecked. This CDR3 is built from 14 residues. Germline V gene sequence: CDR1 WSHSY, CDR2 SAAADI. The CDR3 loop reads CASSDRTGNTEAFF.

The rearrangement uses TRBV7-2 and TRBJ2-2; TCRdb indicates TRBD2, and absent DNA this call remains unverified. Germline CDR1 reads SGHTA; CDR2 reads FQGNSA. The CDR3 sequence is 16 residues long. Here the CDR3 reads CASSPWGLAGAGELFF.

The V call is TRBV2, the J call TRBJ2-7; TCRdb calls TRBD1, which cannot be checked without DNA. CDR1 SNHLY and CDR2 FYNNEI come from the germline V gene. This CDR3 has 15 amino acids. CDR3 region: CASSPLRDGAYEQYF.

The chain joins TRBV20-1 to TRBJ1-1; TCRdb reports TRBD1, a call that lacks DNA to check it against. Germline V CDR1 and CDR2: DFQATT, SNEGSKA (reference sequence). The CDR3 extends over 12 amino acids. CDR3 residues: CSVLQGSIKAFF.

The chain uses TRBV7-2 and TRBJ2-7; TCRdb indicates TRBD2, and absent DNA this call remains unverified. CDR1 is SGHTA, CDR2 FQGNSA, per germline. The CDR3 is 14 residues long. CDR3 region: CASSLVLPWRQLYF.

CDR3 region: CASRKGQGLYGYTF. The chain joins TRBV12-3 or TRBV12-4 to TRBJ1-2; TCRdb selects TRBD1, and the lack of DNA leaves this call unchecked. CDR3 length: 14 amino acids.

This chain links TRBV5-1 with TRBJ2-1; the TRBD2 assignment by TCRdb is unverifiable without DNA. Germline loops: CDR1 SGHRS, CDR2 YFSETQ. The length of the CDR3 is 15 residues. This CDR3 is CASSLVLAGANEQFF.

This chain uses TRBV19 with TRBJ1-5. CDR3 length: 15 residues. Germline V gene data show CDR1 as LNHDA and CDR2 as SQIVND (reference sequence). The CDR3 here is CASSIGGGSNQPQHF.

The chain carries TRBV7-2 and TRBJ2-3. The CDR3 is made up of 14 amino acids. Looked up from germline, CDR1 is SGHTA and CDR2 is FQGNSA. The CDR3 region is CASSPRLAGDTQYF.

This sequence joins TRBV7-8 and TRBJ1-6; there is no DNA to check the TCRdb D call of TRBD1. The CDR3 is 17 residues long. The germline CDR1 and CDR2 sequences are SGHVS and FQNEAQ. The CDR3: CASSLALGSRGDSPLHF.

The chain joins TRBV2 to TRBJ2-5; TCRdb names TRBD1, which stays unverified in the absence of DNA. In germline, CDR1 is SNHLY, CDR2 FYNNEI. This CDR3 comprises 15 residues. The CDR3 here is CASSDSGGTGEAQYF. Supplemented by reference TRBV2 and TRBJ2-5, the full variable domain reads EPEVTQTPSHQVTQMGQEVILRCVPISNHLYFYWYRQILGQKVEFLVSFYNNEISEKSEIFDDQFSVERPDGSNFTLKIRSTKLEDSAMYFCASSDSGGTGEAQYFGPGTRLLVL.

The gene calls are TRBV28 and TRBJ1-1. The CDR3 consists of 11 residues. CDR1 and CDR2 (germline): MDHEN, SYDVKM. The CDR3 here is CASSLFVEAFF.

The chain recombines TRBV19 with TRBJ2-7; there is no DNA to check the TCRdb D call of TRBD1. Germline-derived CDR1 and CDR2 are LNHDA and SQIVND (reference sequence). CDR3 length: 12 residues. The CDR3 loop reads CASSILFGEQYF.

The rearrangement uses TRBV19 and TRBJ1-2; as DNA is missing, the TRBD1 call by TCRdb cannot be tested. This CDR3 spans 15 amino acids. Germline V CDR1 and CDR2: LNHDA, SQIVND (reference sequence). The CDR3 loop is CASTLTWDSSHGYTF.